This TCR beta chain comes out of a study of blood T cell repertoires in COVID-19. Cohorts were determined from participant-reported clinical history. V lost 2 bases to trimming and J lost 1 base, with 5 bases between them. Germline loops: CDR1 SGHKS, CDR2 YYEKEE (reference sequence). The CDR3 extends over 13 amino acids. Clones were sequenced by immunoSEQ multiplex PCR, and TCRdb holds only the in-frame ones, with some missing. This sample has 300,000 or so clones, with less than 90% found just once. This clonotype was sampled from a woman aged 25 to 39 who had recovered from COVID-19. V is TRBV5-5 and J is TRBJ2-3, with TRBD1 as a possible D gene (5 bases). The sequenced material came from PBMCs or T cells enriched from blood (not recorded which). CDR3: CASSFRGTDTQYF. The CDR3 DNA is TGTGCCAGCAGCTTCAGGGGCACAGATACGCAGTATTTT.